The 6 T cell receptor beta chains below come from one sample, sequenced in a study of technical replicates of blood from several donors. Using immunoSEQ multiplex PCR, the repertoire was profiled, and TCRdb retains in-frame clones only, with some absent. Found here are about 79,000 clones, 94% of them singletons; the top ten hold roughly 0.26%. The sample comprised T cells isolated from PBMCs. The origin of the receptors is a human donor in good health.

V is TRBV7-6 and J is TRBJ2-2, with 11 bases fitting TRBD1. Trimming at V came to 4 bases and at J to 7 bases, leaving 8 bases not matched to a gene. The CDR3 sequence is 16 residues long. The V gene's germline CDR1 is SGHVS and CDR2 FNYEAQ. This CDR3 is CASSSGTGGDSGELFF. CDR3 DNA sequence: TGTGCCAGCAGCTCGGGGACAGGGGGGGACAGCGGGGAGCTGTTTTTT.

This chain links TRBV7-8 with TRBJ2-3; TRBD1 might be the D (6 bases). Looked up from germline, CDR1 is SGHVS and CDR2 is FQNEAQ. This CDR3 contains 13 residues. The V end lost 8 bases, the J end lost 2 bases, and 11 bases lay between the germline ends. The CDR3 bases are TGTGCCAGCTCAAGGGACACCACAGATACGCAGTATTTT. This encodes CASSRDTTDTQYF.

This chain links TRBV23-1 with TRBJ1-1; D gene uncertain. TRBV23-1 falls under the ORF class, with uncertain function. The CDR3 is made up of 17 amino acids. The ends were cut back, 1 base at V and 4 bases at J, with 19 bases in the middle. Here the CDR3 DNA reads TGCGCCAGCAGTCAATTCGCGGGAGGGAGACGGGTCACTGAAGCTTTCTTT. Protein sequence: CASSQFAGGRRVTEAFF.

The V and J genes are TRBV6-1 and TRBJ2-7, with unresolved D. The CDR3 extends over 13 amino acids. Germline CDR1 reads MNHNS; CDR2 reads SASEGT. V lost 5 bases and J lost 1, with 9 bases in between. CDR3 amino acids: CASSLRVSYEQYF. The CDR3 region has the DNA TGTGCCAGCAGTTTGCGCGTATCCTACGAGCAGTACTTC.

This chain connects TRBV7-2 to TRBJ1-1, with D unresolved. This CDR3 is built from 14 residues. CDR1 and CDR2 (germline): SGHTA, FQGNSA. V gave up 5 bases and J gave up 1 base, with 11 bases separating them. CDR3 protein: CASSVGIRNTEAFF. CDR3 sequence (DNA): TGTGCCAGCAGCGTCGGTATTAGGAACACTGAAGCTTTCTTT.

The chain carries TRBV6-4 and TRBJ1-2; unclear D gene. The CDR3 has 14 amino acids. The V gene's germline CDR1 is MRHNA and CDR2 SNTAGT. V shed 3 bases and J shed 8 bases, with 16 bases lying between them. CDR3 residues: CASSETPGAEGYTF. CDR3 coding DNA: TGTGCCAGCAGTGAAACTCCGGGAGCCGAGGGCTACACCTTC.